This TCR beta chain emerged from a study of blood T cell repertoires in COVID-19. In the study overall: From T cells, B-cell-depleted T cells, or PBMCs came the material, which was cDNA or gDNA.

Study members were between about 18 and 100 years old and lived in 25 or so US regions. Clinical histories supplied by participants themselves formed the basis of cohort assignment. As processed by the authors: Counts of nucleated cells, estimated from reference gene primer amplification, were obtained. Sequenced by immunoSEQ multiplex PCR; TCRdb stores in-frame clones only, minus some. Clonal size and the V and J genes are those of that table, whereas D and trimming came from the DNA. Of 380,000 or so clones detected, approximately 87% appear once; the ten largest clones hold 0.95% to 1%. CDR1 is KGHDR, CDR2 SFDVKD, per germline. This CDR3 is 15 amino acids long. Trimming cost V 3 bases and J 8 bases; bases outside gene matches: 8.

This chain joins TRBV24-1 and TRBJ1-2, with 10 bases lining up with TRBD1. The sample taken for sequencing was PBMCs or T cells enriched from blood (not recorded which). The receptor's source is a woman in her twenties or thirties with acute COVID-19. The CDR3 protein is CATSDPRDRGWGYTF. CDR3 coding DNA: TGTGCCACCAGTGATCCACGGGACAGGGGATGGGGCTACACCTTC.